This record covers a single TCR beta chain. Profiling relied on immunoSEQ multiplex PCR, and the TCRdb table lists in-frame clones only, not all of them. The sample holds 150,000 to 200,000 clones; approximately 86% are singletons and the top ten take approximately 7%. This sample stems from a study of blood T cell repertoires in COVID-19. Study-level information: Material from acute and convalescent COVID-19 was sourced from the United States, Italy and Spain. Sources were T cells, B-cell-depleted T cells, or PBMCs; the material itself was cDNA or gDNA.

CDR3 size: 15 residues. The germline gives CDR1 SGHNT, CDR2 YYREEE (reference sequence). V shed 8 bases, J shed 5 bases, and the junction held 12 bases outside the gene matches. The receptor was derived from a man aged 50 or older with active or convalescent COVID-19. Sequencing input: peripheral blood. The rearrangement links TRBV5-4 to TRBJ1-5, with 8 bases matching TRBD1. CDR3 protein: CASFVGGQGDQPQHF. DNA for the CDR3: TGTGCCAGTTTTGTGGGAGGACAGGGAGATCAGCCCCAGCATTTT.